These T cell receptor beta chains were read from a single sample in a study of cytomegalovirus exposure and HLA in healthy donors. Sequenced by immunoSEQ multiplex PCR; TCRdb stores in-frame clones only, minus some. The sample records around 120,000 clones, around 70% being singletons. The sequencing sample was made of PBMCs. The receptor set was obtained from a woman aged 40 to 50 in good health and CMV-seronegative. Each CDR3 is given with its conserved first and last residue. D genes are given only for firm matches. A row's size may be missing; if present it is once, few, many or a size class.

D	size	V	J	CDR3	DNA
NA	NA	TRBV4-3	TRBJ2-1	CASSQDWEREQFF	TGCGCCAGCAGCCAAGATTGGGAGCGGGAGCAGTTCTTC
TRBD2	NA	TRBV11-2	TRBJ2-1	CASSLGKGGGYYNEQFF	TGTGCCAGCAGCTTAGGGAAGGGCGGGGGGTACTACAATGAGCAGTTCTTC
NA	NA	TRBV5-4	TRBJ2-1	CASSYRGRNEQFF	TGTGCCAGCAGCTACCGGGGGAGGAATGAGCAGTTCTTC
TRBD2	NA	TRBV28	TRBJ2-7	CASRGQGGSFYEQYF	TGTGCCAGCAGAGGGCAGGGAGGGTCGTTCTACGAGCAGTACTTC
NA	NA	TRBV5-1	TRBJ2-7	CASSLEPFQGSYEQYF	TGCGCCAGCAGCTTGGAGCCGTTCCAGGGGTCCTACGAGCAGTACTTC
TRBD1	few	TRBV5-1	TRBJ2-5	CASSLGQGATETQYF	TGCGCCAGCAGCTTGGGACAGGGGGCTACGGAGACCCAGTACTTC
NA	NA	TRBV12-5	TRBJ1-2	CASGLYNRDRGYTF	TGTGCTAGTGGTTTGTACAACAGGGATCGAGGCTACACCTTC
NA	NA	TRBV2	TRBJ2-5	CASIDYRSGETQYF	TGTGCCAGCATAGACTACCGATCGGGAGAGACCCAGTACTTC
NA	NA	TRBV7-2	TRBJ2-1	CASSQGTKVSYNEQFF	TGTGCCAGCAGCCAAGGGACAAAAGTCTCCTACAATGAGCAGTTCTTC
NA	NA	TRBV19	TRBJ2-1	CASRELSGYEQFF	TGTGCCAGTAGGGAGTTAAGCGGGTATGAGCAGTTCTTC
TRBD2	NA	TRBV5-3	TRBJ2-1	CARSFFFGTSLQNEQFF	TGTGCCAGAAGCTTTTTTTTCGGGACTAGCCTTCAAAATGAGCAGTTCTTC
NA	NA	TRBV6-6	TRBJ2-1	CASQIEGRFRDEQFF	TGTGCCAGCCAGATTGAGGGCAGATTTAGGGATGAGCAGTTCTTC
NA	NA	TRBV9	TRBJ1-4	CASSVGGSGEKLFF	TGTGCCAGCAGCGTGGGAGGGTCTGGGGAAAAACTGTTTTTT
TRBD1	NA	TRBV7-9	TRBJ2-3	CASSYGTGWTDTQYF	TGTGCCAGCAGCTATGGGACAGGGTGGACAGATACGCAGTATTTT
TRBD1	once	TRBV5-6	TRBJ1-2	CASSPGTGYGYTF	TGTGCCAGCAGTCCCGGGACAGGCTATGGCTACACCTTC
NA	NA	TRBV7-6	TRBJ2-1	CASSLGGADYNEQFF	TGTGCCAGCAGCTTAGGCGGCGCGGATTACAATGAGCAGTTCTTC
NA	NA	TRBV2	TRBJ1-5	CASSEGQVYSNQPQHF	TGTGCCAGCAGTGAAGGACAGGTCTATAGCAATCAGCCCCAGCATTTT
NA	NA	TRBV5-4	TRBJ2-1	CASSLGQNSYNEQFF	TGTGCCAGCAGCTTAGGACAGAACTCCTACAATGAGCAGTTCTTC
TRBD2	NA	TRBV5-4	TRBJ2-1	CASGFGLAGGRSYNEQFF	TGTGCCAGCGGCTTCGGACTAGCGGGGGGTCGGTCCTACAATGAGCAGTTCTTC
TRBD1	NA	TRBV7-2	TRBJ1-1	CASGGQGLTEAFF	TGTGCCAGCGGGGGACAGGGCCTCACTGAAGCTTTCTTT
TRBD2	NA	TRBV6-1	TRBJ2-7	CASSERLAGGYEQYF	TGTGCCAGCAGTGAAAGGCTAGCGGGTGGGTACGAGCAGTACTTC
TRBD2	NA	TRBV5-1	TRBJ2-3	CASSFTGGGRARDTQYF	TGCGCCAGCAGCTTTACGGGAGGCGGGAGGGCGCGAGATACGCAGTATTTT
TRBD1	NA	TRBV9	TRBJ1-6	CASSVAGTGADNSPLHF	TGTGCCAGCAGCGTAGCCGGGACAGGGGCCGATAATTCACCCCTCCACTTT
NA	NA	TRBV9	TRBJ1-2	CASSVDGGRGYGYTF	TGTGCCAGCAGCGTAGACGGGGGGCGCGGCTATGGCTACACCTTC
NA	NA	TRBV10-2	TRBJ2-7	CASQDYLTYEQYF	TGCGCCAGCCAGGACTACTTAACCTACGAGCAGTACTTC
TRBD1	NA	TRBV15	TRBJ2-5	CATSMRTGGETQYF	TGTGCCACCAGCATGAGGACAGGGGGGGAGACCCAGTACTTC
NA	NA	TRBV7-9	TRBJ2-1	CASSSADSNEQFF	TGTGCCAGCAGCTCAGCCGACAGCAATGAGCAGTTCTTC
TRBD1	NA	TRBV18	TRBJ1-2	CASSPREGTDYGYTF	TGTGCCAGCTCACCTCGAGAGGGGACAGACTATGGCTACACCTTC
TRBD2	NA	TRBV5-6	TRBJ2-5	CASRPLTGGETQYF	TGTGCCAGCAGGCCCCTGACGGGAGGGGAGACCCAGTACTTC
NA	NA	TRBV7-8	TRBJ1-1	CASSLVSGASEAFF	TGTGCCAGCAGCTTAGTTTCAGGGGCGTCTGAAGCTTTCTTT
TRBD1	once	TRBV7-2	TRBJ2-7	CASSLADRPYEQYF	TGTGCCAGCAGCTTAGCGGACAGGCCATACGAGCAGTACTTC
NA	once	TRBV18	TRBJ2-1	CASSGQLGRNEQFF	TGTGCCAGCTCCGGACAACTCGGGCGCAATGAGCAGTTCTTC
NA	few	TRBV4-3	TRBJ1-2	CASSQGRLDYGYTF	TGCGCCAGCAGCCAAGGGCGGTTGGACTATGGCTACACCTTC
TRBD1	few	TRBV19	TRBJ1-2	CASTLGQGGGYTF	TGTGCCAGTACCCTGGGACAGGGAGGTGGCTACACCTTC
TRBD2	once	TRBV7-3	TRBJ2-5	CASSLNPTSGQETQYF	TGTGCCAGCAGCCTCAACCCGACTAGCGGTCAAGAGACCCAGTACTTC
TRBD2	NA	TRBV10-1	TRBJ2-7	CASSVSGSYEQYF	TGCGCCAGCAGTGTAAGCGGGAGTTACGAGCAGTACTTC
NA	NA	TRBV7-9	TRBJ2-7	CSSSFDSIDSYEQYF	TGTTCCAGCAGCTTTGACTCCATCGACTCCTACGAGCAGTACTTC
TRBD1	few	TRBV18	TRBJ1-4	CASSPGTGGEKLFF	TGTGCCAGCTCACCGGGGACAGGGGGTGAAAAACTGTTTTTT
NA	NA	TRBV9	TRBJ2-2	CASSRRDSGDTGELFF	TGTGCCAGCAGTCGTCGCGACTCCGGGGACACCGGGGAGCTGTTTTTT
TRBD1	NA	TRBV27	TRBJ1-4	CASSLSSFDRATNEKLFF	TGTGCCAGCAGTTTAAGTTCATTCGACAGGGCAACTAATGAAAAACTGTTTTTT
NA	NA	TRBV6-6	TRBJ2-5	CASSYGAVGETQYF	TGTGCCAGCAGTTACGGGGCCGTCGGAGAGACCCAGTACTTC
NA	NA	TRBV10-3	TRBJ2-3	CAISDGTSSTDTQYF	TGTGCCATCAGTGACGGGACAAGCAGCACAGATACGCAGTATTTT